The 26 T cell receptor beta chains reported below all come from one sample, sequenced in a study of blood T cell repertoires in COVID-19. The method was immunoSEQ multiplex PCR; TCRdb's version includes in-frame clones alone and lacks a portion of them. The data show 250,000 to 300,000 clones, with roughly 89% seen just once and less than 2% held by the top ten. The sample comprised PBMCs or T cells enriched from blood (not recorded which). Source of these receptors: a woman in her thirties or forties who had recovered from COVID-19.

This chain links TRBV18 with TRBJ2-7; D possibly corresponds to TRBD2 (5 bases). The ends were cut back, 6 bases at V and 6 bases at J, with 18 bases in the middle. CDR1 KGHSH and CDR2 LQKENI come from the germline V gene. The CDR3 has 14 amino acids. The CDR3 protein is CASSSTSYEGEQYF. The CDR3 nucleotides read TGTGCCAGCTCGTCGACATCCTACGAGGGCGAGCAGTACTTC.

This chain connects TRBV7-2 to TRBJ2-1, with D maybe TRBD1 (5 bases). The germline CDR1 and CDR2 sequences are SGHTA and FQGNSA. CDR3 size: 13 residues. V lost 3 bases to trimming and J lost 4 bases, with 7 bases between them. CDR3 protein: CASSFGAYNEQFF. The DNA for the CDR3 is TGTGCCAGCAGCTTTGGGGCTTACAATGAGCAGTTCTTC.

This clone was counted a few times. The rearrangement links TRBV30 to TRBJ1-1; D gene uncertain. Trimming took off 8 bases at V and 0 bases at J, with 16 bases between the two ends. Germline values: CDR1 GTSNPN, CDR2 SVGIG (reference sequence). The CDR3 runs to 14 residues. CDR3 loop: CAHREGLMNTEAFF. The CDR3 coding sequence is TGTGCCCACCGGGAAGGGTTGATGAACACTGAAGCTTTCTTT.

The J gene is TRBJ2-1, the V gene TRBV6-2 or TRBV6-3; weak D call: TRBD2 (6 bases). V was trimmed by 4 bases and J by 9 bases, leaving 19 bases between them. This CDR3 has 15 residues. CDR1 is MNHEY and CDR2 is SVGEGT in the germline V gene. The CDR3 region is CASSWLFRGSGEQFF. CDR3 coding DNA: TGTGCCAGCAGTTGGCTTTTTCGGGGGAGCGGTGAGCAGTTCTTC.

The rearrangement uses TRBV5-4 and TRBJ1-2, with TRBD1 matching 8 bases. The length of the CDR3 is 14 residues. Germline lookup yields CDR1 SGHNT and CDR2 YYREEE (reference sequence). The V segment lost 4 bases and the J segment 7 bases; nucleotides outside the gene matches: 9. The CDR3 DNA is TGTGCCAGCAGCCACCGGGACAGGCCCTCTGGCTACACCTTC. Encoded protein: CASSHRDRPSGYTF.

The J gene is TRBJ2-7, the V gene TRBV15, with 8 bases lining up with TRBD1. Germline V gives CDR1 LNHNV, CDR2 YYDKDF (reference sequence). This CDR3 has 19 residues. V gave up 5 bases and J gave up 3 bases; unmatched junction bases: 21. The CDR3 DNA reads TGTGCCACCAGCCAACCTCTCGGCAGGGGGCCAAGCTTAAACTACGAGCAGTACTTC. Protein product: CATSQPLGRGPSLNYEQYF.

The gene calls are TRBV7-2 and TRBJ1-5; perhaps TRBD1 as D (5 bases). From germline, CDR1 is SGHTA and CDR2 FQGNSA. CDR3 length: 17 amino acids. V dropped 2 bases and J dropped 2 bases, with 16 bases sitting between them. The CDR3 protein is CASSLTMTRGGNQPQHF. The DNA for the CDR3 is TGTGCCAGCAGCTTAACCATGACAAGGGGTGGCAATCAGCCCCAGCATTTT.

Concerning this clone itself: An end of the junction differs from the germline gene, which may be a read error. The chain joins TRBV4-1 to TRBJ1-6, with 7 bases that match TRBD1. CDR1 MGHRA and CDR2 YSYEKL come from the germline V gene. The CDR3 sequence is 17 residues long. In DNA, the CDR3 is TGCGCCAGCAGCCACGACAGGGCCGGTTCCTTTAATTCACCCCTCCACTTT. Protein: CASSHDRAGSFNSPLHF.

The chain is built from TRBV18 and TRBJ2-5; 8 bases match TRBD2. CDR3 size: 14 residues. Trimming cost V 5 bases and J 2 bases; bases outside gene matches: 4. Germline CDR1 KGHSH, CDR2 LQKENI. The CDR3 region is CASSTVAGQETQYF. As DNA, the CDR3 is TGTGCCAGCTCAACGGTAGCGGGGCAAGAGACCCAGTACTTC.

This sequence joins TRBV27 and TRBJ2-7, with 14 bases matching TRBD2. V lost 4 bases, J lost 4 bases, and 3 bases stayed unmatched. This CDR3 spans 15 amino acids. Germline assignment: CDR1 MNHEY and CDR2 SMNVEV (reference sequence). CDR3: CASSSGTSGRYEQYF. The CDR3 DNA follows: TGTGCCAGCAGTTCAGGGACTAGCGGGAGATACGAGCAGTACTTC.

This sequence joins TRBV6-5 and TRBJ2-1; TRBD2 matches at 7 bases. This CDR3 spans 16 amino acids. V shed 2 bases and J 2 bases; nucleotides not matched to a gene: 6. Germline lookup yields CDR1 MNHEY and CDR2 SVGAGI. The CDR3 here is CASSYGGGGTYNEQFF. Here the CDR3 DNA reads TGTGCCAGCAGTTACGGCGGGGGAGGGACCTACAATGAGCAGTTCTTC.

This clone was seen only a few times. The chain is built from TRBV19 and TRBJ2-1; TRBD1 matches 7 bases. CDR1 and CDR2 from the germline V gene are LNHDA and SQIVND (reference sequence). The CDR3 spans 13 residues. Trimming took 6 bases from V and 8 from J; bases not matched to a gene: 7. This CDR3 is CASRSNDRDEQFF. The DNA of the CDR3 is TGTGCCAGTAGATCCAACGACAGGGATGAGCAGTTCTTC.

The chain couples TRBV5-1 to TRBJ2-7, with 7 bases aligning to TRBD2. Trimming at V came to 3 bases and at J to 3 bases, leaving 6 bases not matched to a gene. CDR1 and CDR2 (germline): SGHRS, YFSETQ. The CDR3 spans 14 residues. CDR3 region: CASSWGGGDYEQYF. In nucleotides, the CDR3 is TGCGCCAGCAGCTGGGGGGGAGGAGACTACGAGCAGTACTTC.

Notes on this clone: Other DNA sequences in the sample encode the same CDR3. The chain combines TRBV24-1 with TRBJ2-2; 7 positions match TRBD1. Germline-derived CDR1 and CDR2 are KGHDR and SFDVKD. V lost 3 bases, J lost 1 base, and 4 bases stayed unmatched. The CDR3 is 16 residues long. The CDR3 sequence is CATSDPRTGNTGELFF. DNA of the CDR3: TGTGCCACCAGTGATCCTCGGACAGGGAACACCGGGGAGCTGTTTTTT.

This clone was seen once. This chain joins TRBV5-1 and TRBJ2-3, with D possibly being TRBD1 (6 bases). Germline V lookup: CDR1 SGHRS, CDR2 YFSETQ. V lost 4 bases, J lost 0 bases, and 15 bases lay in between. This CDR3 is 16 amino acids long. The CDR3: CASSPRAGDSTDTQYF. CDR3 nucleotide sequence: TGCGCCAGCAGCCCCAGGGCAGGGGATAGCACAGATACGCAGTATTTT.

The CDR3 DNA sequence: TGTGCCAGCAGTTACGTGGACTCTAACTATGGCTACACCTTC. Translation: CASSYVDSNYGYTF. V gene TRBV6-2 or TRBV6-3 combines with J gene TRBJ1-2; D gene ambiguous. Germline V gene lookup returns CDR1 MNHEY and CDR2 SVGEGT. The CDR3 contains 14 residues. The ends were cut back, 2 bases at V and 0 bases at J, with 7 bases in the middle.

This rearrangement joins TRBV7-2 to TRBJ1-1; D is possibly TRBD1 (5 bases). This CDR3 comprises 15 residues. Germline-derived CDR1 and CDR2 are SGHTA and FQGNSA. V lost 3 bases, J lost 1 base, and 12 bases lay in between. The CDR3 DNA is TGTGCCAGCAGCTTTGACAGCGGGGCGAACACTGAAGCTTTCTTT. It specifies CASSFDSGANTEAFF.

The table lists this clone with a few counts. The chain recombines TRBV5-4 with TRBJ2-5; no clear D. Germline V gene sequence: CDR1 SGHNT, CDR2 YYREEE (reference sequence). V lost 0 bases and J lost 4, with 10 bases in between. The CDR3 spans 14 residues. The CDR3 region is CASSLAVAVETQYF. The CDR3 nucleotides read TGTGCCAGCAGCTTGGCCGTTGCAGTAGAGACCCAGTACTTC.

The J gene is TRBJ1-2, the V gene TRBV6-5; 9 nucleotides match TRBD1. Per germline, CDR1 MNHEY and CDR2 SVGAGI. V was pared by 2 bases and J by 13 bases, with 14 bases of the junction left unmatched. The CDR3 is 15 residues long. The CDR3 loop reads CASSYETGGQGRATF. The CDR3, as DNA: TGTGCCAGCAGTTACGAGACAGGGGGGCAAGGGAGGGCCACCTTC.

This sequence joins TRBV27 and TRBJ1-2; 12 bases are shared with TRBD1. J gave up 4 bases and V 4 bases, and 10 bases lay outside the gene matches. This CDR3 spans 17 amino acids. CDR1 MNHEY and CDR2 SMNVEV come from the germline V gene (reference sequence). CDR3 loop: CASSSTGTGGFIYGYTF. CDR3 DNA: TGTGCCAGCAGTTCAACCGGGACAGGGGGCTTTATCTATGGCTACACCTTC.

The genes are TRBV19 and TRBJ2-2; 11 positions agree with TRBD2. This CDR3 has 15 residues. Unmatched junction bases numbered 7, after V lost 6 bases and J lost 7 bases. CDR1 is LNHDA and CDR2 is SQIVND in the germline V gene (reference sequence). This CDR3 is CASRGLAVVSGELFF. For the CDR3, the DNA is TGTGCCAGTAGGGGACTAGCGGTGGTAAGCGGGGAGCTGTTTTTT.

The chain couples TRBV7-2 to TRBJ1-1, with a tentative D call TRBD1 (5 bases). CDR1 is SGHTA and CDR2 is FQGNSA in the germline V gene. Trimming removed 3 bases at V and 1 base at J, with 9 bases between. The CDR3 consists of 14 residues. The CDR3 loop reads CASSFGHQNTEAFF. The CDR3, as DNA: TGTGCCAGCAGCTTTGGACACCAGAACACTGAAGCTTTCTTT.

This chain uses TRBV18 with TRBJ2-1; the match to TRBD1 covers 9 bases. This CDR3 is 12 amino acids long. The germline CDR1 and CDR2 sequences are KGHSH and LQKENI. Trimming at V came to 6 bases and at J to 16 bases, leaving 10 bases not matched to a gene. CDR3: CASSAGTGNVFF. The DNA for the CDR3 is TGTGCCAGCTCGGCCGGGACAGGGAATGTTTTCTTC.

This clone has a single count. The J gene is TRBJ1-2, the V gene TRBV27; the match to TRBD1 covers 9 bases. V was pared by 4 bases and J by 6 bases, with 6 bases of the junction left unmatched. From germline, CDR1 is MNHEY and CDR2 SMNVEV (reference sequence). The CDR3 is made up of 14 amino acids. CDR3 in DNA: TGTGCCAGCAGTTGGGACAGGGCACCCAATGGCTACACCTTC. Its translation is CASSWDRAPNGYTF.

This chain links TRBV3-1 (or the pseudogene TRBV3-2) with TRBJ2-5, with TRBD2 matching over 9 bases. The CDR3 is 17 amino acids. Trimming removed 4 bases from V and 5 bases from J; junction bases left unmatched: 14. The V gene's germline CDR1 is LGHDT and CDR2 YNNKEL (reference sequence). The CDR3 DNA reads TGTGCCAGCAGCCCTAGCTCGGGACTAGCCTCTTCGGAGACCCAGTACTTC. This translates into CASSPSSGLASSETQYF.

Of note for this clone: The sample carries other DNA sequences with the same CDR3. This chain connects TRBV5-1 to TRBJ2-3, with a tentative D call TRBD2 (5 bases). The germline CDR1 and CDR2 sequences are SGHRS and YFSETQ. V lost 3 bases and J lost 0, with 11 bases in between. This CDR3 comprises 15 residues. The CDR3 is CASSSGLSSTDTQYF. In DNA form, the CDR3 reads TGCGCCAGCAGCTCCGGACTTTCTAGCACAGATACGCAGTATTTT.